This T cell receptor beta chain was obtained from a study of cytomegalovirus exposure and HLA in healthy donors (dated by TCRdb to the late 2010s). The study in broad terms: A later analysis indicated that the 100 to 150 validation repertoires were generated on the platform also employed for the approximately 700 repertoires of the first cohort. The study aimed to test whether signatures of past pathogen exposure could be identified by cataloging public T cell receptors. Along with the roughly 610-subject first cohort, a separate validation cohort of roughly 110 different subjects was used. High-throughput TCR immunosequencing, statistical association of individual TCRs with disease status, and machine learning were combined to predict cytomegalovirus infection status. General study outcomes and caveats: A later analysis found that TCRs clustered in the first cohort also tended to co-occur in the approximately 120 validation repertoires, with approximately 94% of cluster scores above 0. In both the original and validation cohorts, the classifier was reported to diagnose cytomegalovirus status with high specificity and sensitivity. The study listed 150 to 200 TCR beta chains as associated with cytomegalovirus. It was suggested by the authors that the approach could potentially be generalized to other disease states and immunological phenotypes. Most TCR sequences were seen in very few donors, while some public TCRs were found in many individuals. A later analysis lacked HLA typing for the validation cohort, so it scored co-occurrence in that cohort across all 110 or so repertoires. In vitro tests confirmed that a few of the cytomegalovirus-associated TCR beta chains recognize cytomegalovirus antigens.

Donors formed part of the validation cohort, which comprised 120 subjects and was distinct from the first cohort of 666 subjects. Libraries were prepared through the immunoSEQ multiplex PCR assay. Per the source publication's procedure: A statistical classification framework was built to diagnose cytomegalovirus status from the catalog of TCR beta chain sequences. TCRdb took over this immuneACCESS table, retaining in-frame rearrangements with V and J assigned. Such tables are incomplete; in checked studies, under half of the missing clones stem from an unresolved V gene, and the remainder is unexplained. V and J calls and clone size come straight from that table; D and trimming were deduced from the DNA. The sample table holds about 180,000 clones, of which around nine tenths were seen once. The ten largest clonotypes hold roughly 2.6% of the sample. On this clone itself: Its antigen is still unknown. Within one base of it there is no much larger clone, and no base qualities were kept.

Sequenced: PBMCs. This TCR was sampled from a man in his late teens or twenties in good health and CMV-seropositive.

The CDR3 in this case is CASSQDQGPYEQYF. DNA sequence: TGCGCCAGCAGCCAAGATCAGGGGCCCTACGAGCAGTACTTC. The chain links TRBV4-3 with TRBJ2-7; perhaps TRBD1 is the D gene, with 6 bases matching. The CDR3 spans 14 residues, from the cysteine through the phenylalanine. This entry keeps only the CDR3 DNA: 42 bases, framed from base 1. V is shortened by 0 bases, J by 2 bases, and the region joining them spans 8 bases. The germline V gene sets CDR1 to LGHNA and CDR2 to YSLEER.